A single sample is the source of the 25 T cell receptor beta chains below, sequenced in a study of tumor-infiltrating lymphocytes in primary liver carcinoma (dated by TCRdb to about 2017). Total RNA and DNA were co-extracted without cell sorting from around 20-30 mg of bulk tissue using the AllPrep DNA/RNA mini kit. TCRdb lists the instrument as Illumina HiSeq 2500. Using a constant-region primer and ProtoScript II reverse transcriptase, TCRbeta-specific cDNA was reverse-transcribed from approximately 0.5 ug total RNA. Three nested multiplex PCR rounds, following a slightly modified ARM-PCR procedure, were used to build the TCRbeta libraries. The first two PCR rounds used multiplex TRBV1-TRBV30 forward primers with a Cbeta reverse primer, each for approximately 11 cycles. The public reads were reprocessed in TCRdb via fastp at Q25 and MiXCR, keeping in-frame beta chains. When rows share a CDR3 protein, they turn into one entry using the most common DNA and genes. Counted in this sample were 85,000 to 100,000 distinct CDR3 sequences; around 70% of them appeared once. Around 30% of the sample belongs to the ten largest clones.

Material for sequencing was tumor-adjacent normal liver tissue. The receptors were gathered from a man in his forties or fifties with primary liver carcinoma and hepatitis B virus infection.

Comments on this clonotype: A much larger clone lies one base from this, so it may be a read error. The rearrangement links TRBV4-1 to TRBJ1-1; 8 positions match TRBD1. The length of the CDR3 is 15 residues. CDR1 is MGHRA and CDR2 is YSYEKL in the germline V gene. This CDR3 reads CTSSPNTGGGTEAFF. The CDR3, as DNA: TGCACCAGCAGCCCCAACACAGGGGGGGGCACTGAAGCTTTCTTT.

In its sample, this clonotype was seen many times. The chain combines TRBV4-1 with TRBJ2-7, with 7 bases aligning to TRBD2. Germline trimming cut 4 bases from V and 3 bases from J; bases unmatched to any gene: 3. Germline CDR1 reads MGHRA; CDR2 reads YSYEKL. This CDR3 contains 13 residues. The CDR3 sequence is CASSRDYNYEQYF. The CDR3 DNA reads TGCGCCAGCAGCCGGGACTACAACTACGAGCAGTACTTC.

V is TRBV6-1 and J is TRBJ1-5; TRBD1 is a possible D gene (5 bases). Germline V gives CDR1 MNHNS, CDR2 SASEGT. This CDR3 has 12 residues. V was clipped by 6 bases and J by 7 bases, with 10 bases between them. CDR3: CASSERGQPQHF. For the CDR3, the DNA is TGTGCCAGCAGCGAAAGGGGCCAGCCCCAGCATTTT.

Notes on this clonotype: One junction end disagrees with the germline gene, perhaps due to a read error. This chain connects TRBV29-1 to TRBJ1-6, with a tentative D call TRBD1 (5 bases). The germline V gene encodes CDR1 SQVTM and CDR2 ANQGSEA. The CDR3 has 14 residues. The CDR3 protein is CSIGDPSGNTPLHF. The CDR3 DNA is TGCAGCATCGGGGACCCCTCCGGTAATACACCCCTCCACTTT.

To note about this clonotype: A junction boundary mismatches the germline segment, possibly from a read error. This chain joins TRBV11-2 and TRBJ2-7; D is unresolved. Germline V gene sequence: CDR1 SGHAT, CDR2 FQNNGV. CDR3 size: 15 residues. The CDR3 region is CARSLGATLPYEQYF. DNA for the CDR3: TGTGCCCGCAGCCTCGGCGCGACTCTACCCTACGAACAGTACTTC.

Of note for this clonotype: The junction departs from the called germline gene at one end, perhaps through a read error. The chain links TRBV6-5 to TRBJ2-2, with D possibly being TRBD2 (5 bases). The V gene's germline CDR1 is MNHEY and CDR2 SVGAGI. This CDR3 contains 15 residues. The CDR3 here is CASSASLWNTGELSF. For the CDR3, the DNA is TGTGCCAGCAGTGCATCTCTATGGAACACCGGGGAGCTGTCTTTT.

A note on this clonotype: The CDR3 carries no conserved terminal phenylalanine or tryptophan, so it likely arises from a read error. J is TRBJ2-5 and V is TRBV29-1; 10 bases map to TRBD2. V dropped 7 bases and J dropped 3; count of bases not matched to a gene: 11. The CDR3 is made up of 15 amino acids. Germline lookup yields CDR1 SQVTM and CDR2 ANQGSEA. CDR3 bases: TGCAGCGCCCGGCGTGGGCTAGCGGGAGAAGAGACCCAGTACGTC. Its protein product is CSARRGLAGEETQYV.

Comment on this clonotype: One end of the junction does not line up with germline, which may come from a read error. The CDR3 spells CAKSSPGGGPYNEQFF. CDR3 nucleotide sequence: TGTGCCAAGAGCTCGCCCGGTGGGGGGCCCTACAACGAGCAGTTCTTC. The chain has TRBV11-2 and TRBJ2-1, with D perhaps being TRBD1 or TRBD2 (6 bases each). The CDR3 has 16 residues. Looked up from germline, CDR1 is SGHAT and CDR2 is FQNNGV.

With regard to this clonotype: The CDR3 end shows no conserved phenylalanine or tryptophan, and so a read error is likely. The gene calls are TRBV6-2 or TRBV6-3 and TRBJ1-1, with a possible D match to TRBD1 (5 bases). Germline loops: CDR1 MNHEY, CDR2 SVGEGT. This CDR3 is built from 12 residues. The CDR3 loop is CTSSLGPNEAFL. The CDR3 nucleotides are TGTACCAGCAGTTTGGGACCGAATGAAGCTTTCCTT.

Regarding this clonotype: The junction and the germline gene differ at one end; a read error may be behind it. This rearrangement joins TRBV5-1 to TRBJ2-2, with a weak D call TRBD2 (5 bases). Germline V gene sequence: CDR1 SGHRS, CDR2 YFSETQ. The CDR3 sequence is 15 residues long. The CDR3 nucleotides read TGCGTCAGCAGCTCGGCGGGTTCGAAGACCGGGGAGCTGTTTTTT. Translation gives CVSSSAGSKTGELFF.

The chain combines TRBV11-3 with TRBJ2-5; D is perhaps TRBD2 (6 bases). Germline-derived CDR1 and CDR2 are SGHNT and YENEEA. The CDR3 runs to 14 residues. The ends were cut back, 5 bases at V and 2 bases at J, with 12 bases in the middle. The CDR3 DNA is TGTGCCAGCAGCATAACGGGAGTTCAAGAGACCCAGTACTTC. It yields the protein CASSITGVQETQYF.

Turning to this clonotype: One end of the junction does not line up with germline, which may come from a read error. This chain connects TRBV11-2 to TRBJ2-1; TRBD2 aligns across 9 bases. The CDR3 totals 15 residues. From germline, CDR1 is SGHAT and CDR2 FQNNGV. In DNA form, the CDR3 reads TGTGCCAGCAGCTCAGTGGCGGGAGGGCAATATGAGCAGTTCTTT. This gives the protein CASSSVAGGQYEQFF.

V is TRBV6-6 and J is TRBJ1-1; TRBD1 might be the D (5 bases). CDR3 length: 13 residues. V was clipped by 10 bases and J by 5 bases, with 17 bases between them. The V gene's germline CDR1 is MNHNY and CDR2 SVGAGI (reference sequence). The CDR3 sequence is CANRYRGETEAFF. The DNA for the CDR3 is TGTGCCAACAGATACCGAGGGGAAACTGAAGCTTTCTTT.

The rearrangement joins TRBV11-2 to TRBJ2-7; TRBD2 is a possible D gene (5 bases). The ends were cut back, 1 base at V and 3 bases at J, with 16 bases in the middle. Germline CDR1 is SGHAT and CDR2 is FQNNGV. This CDR3 is built from 16 residues. The DNA of the CDR3 is TGTGCCAGCAGCTTAGGGACTCCGAAAAGGTTCTACGAGCAGTACTTC. Translation: CASSLGTPKRFYEQYF. Full variable domain (outside the CDR3, taken from reference TRBV11-2 and TRBJ2-7): EAGVAQSPRYKIIEKRQSVAFWCNPISGHATLYWYQQILGQGPKLLIQFQNNGVVDDSQLPKDRFSAERLKGVDSTLKIQPAKLEDSAVYLCASSLGTPKRFYEQYFGPGTRLTVT.

The chain links TRBV11-2 to TRBJ1-1; D gene unclear. The length of the CDR3 is 14 residues. The germline V gene has CDR1 SGHAT and CDR2 FQNNGV. The ends were cut back, 1 base at V and 11 bases at J, with 17 bases in the middle. CDR3 DNA: TGTGCCAGCAGCTTAGGGAGTAGCGGCCCGGGGGCTTTCTTT. Translating it yields CASSLGSSGPGAFF.

This chain uses TRBV30 with TRBJ2-7; 7 bases fit TRBD2. V lost 0 bases and J lost 3; bases outside the gene matches: 8. Per the germline V gene, CDR1 is GTSNPN and CDR2 is SVGIG (reference sequence). This CDR3 spans 15 amino acids. DNA for the CDR3: TGTGCCTGGAGTGTTAGGGAGGGGTTCGTCTACGAGCAGTACTTC. Encoded protein: CAWSVREGFVYEQYF.

A note on this clonotype: A read error may be the cause here, since a much bigger clone is one base away. The chain links TRBV5-4 to TRBJ2-1; TRBD2 aligns across 8 bases. Germline CDR1 reads SGHNT; CDR2 reads YYREEE (reference sequence). The CDR3 has 15 residues. This chain's CDR3 is CVSSPGLARDNEQFF. CDR3 nucleotides: TGTGTCAGCAGCCCCGGACTAGCCCGAGACAATGAGCAGTTCTTC.

As concerns this clonotype: A much larger clone lies one base from this, so it may be a read error. The chain joins TRBV7-9 to TRBJ2-1; no firm D call. The germline gives CDR1 SEHNR, CDR2 FQNEAQ (reference sequence). Trimming removed 7 bases at V and 0 bases at J, with 13 bases between. CDR3 size: 15 residues. CDR3 nucleotide sequence: TGTGCCAGCATTCTTATCTTGAGCTCCTACAATGAGCAGTTCTTC. Protein sequence: CASILILSSYNEQFF.

As concerns this clonotype: A much bigger clone sits one base away, suggesting this may be a read error. The V and J genes are TRBV7-8 and TRBJ2-1; D possibly uses TRBD1 or TRBD2 (5 bases each). The germline V and J ends were trimmed by 3 bases and 9 bases, with 30 bases remaining between them. Germline CDR1 reads SGHVS; CDR2 reads FQNEAQ. The CDR3 loop spans 19 amino acids. DNA of the CDR3: TGTGCCAGCAGCTTTAAGGAGACAGAGGGAATAATTCGGAACAGTGAGCAGTTCTTC. Encoded protein: CASSFKETEGIIRNSEQFF.

This clonotype came up once. The gene calls are TRBV11-2 and TRBJ1-1; no definite D call. Germline V lookup: CDR1 SGHAT, CDR2 FQNNGV. The length of the CDR3 is 14 residues. Trimming removed 11 bases at V and 4 bases at J, with 20 bases between. DNA for the CDR3: TGTGCCTGCATCGTGGAGGGTATTGGCACTGAAGCTTTCTTT. Its protein product is CACIVEGIGTEAFF.

The chain carries TRBV28 and TRBJ2-1, with no clear D. Trimming pared 7 bases from V and 6 bases from J, leaving 16 bases between. There are 14 residues in the CDR3. CDR1 and CDR2 from the germline V gene are MDHEN and SYDVKM. In DNA, the CDR3 is TGTGCCAGCACCCCTGAGGTCTGGTTCAATGAGCAGTTCTTC. Amino acids: CASTPEVWFNEQFF.

On this clonotype: The junction differs from germline at one of its ends, possibly a read error. The gene calls are TRBV29-1 and TRBJ2-3; 12 nucleotides agree with TRBD2. CDR1 is SQVTM, CDR2 ANQGSEA, per germline. The CDR3 runs to 14 residues. CDR3 loop: CSFGTSGLPDTQFF. In DNA, the CDR3 is TGCAGCTTTGGGACTAGCGGGTTACCAGATACGCAGTTTTTT.

The V call is TRBV2, the J call TRBJ2-3; 8 bases are shared with TRBD1. The CDR3 runs 12 residues. The V and J ends lost 7 bases and 5 bases, in that order; junction bases with no gene match: 2. CDR1 is SNHLY and CDR2 is FYNNEI in the germline V gene. This CDR3 reads CASKQGVDTQYF. The CDR3 DNA sequence: TGTGCCAGCAAACAGGGGGTAGATACGCAGTATTTT.

This clonotype was seen repeatedly, ten times or more. The chain employs TRBV5-1 and TRBJ1-2; 7 positions agree with TRBD1. V lost 4 bases to trimming and J lost 8 bases; unmatched junction nucleotides: 17. The CDR3 has 16 residues. Germline V lookup: CDR1 SGHRS, CDR2 YFSETQ. DNA for the CDR3: TGCGCCAGCAGCCCAATTCCCGGGACAGAAATTCAAGGCTACACCTTC. The encoded protein is CASSPIPGTEIQGYTF.

This clonotype was seen ten or more times. The chain joins TRBV6-1 to TRBJ2-1; D unresolved. This CDR3 contains 15 residues. Per the germline V gene, CDR1 is MNHNS and CDR2 is SASEGT. The V gene lost 9 bases and the J gene lost 1 base, with 16 bases spanning the gap. The CDR3 DNA is TGTGCCAGTTCTGGAGCTGGGGATTCCTACAATGAGCAGTTCTTC. It translates to CASSGAGDSYNEQFF.